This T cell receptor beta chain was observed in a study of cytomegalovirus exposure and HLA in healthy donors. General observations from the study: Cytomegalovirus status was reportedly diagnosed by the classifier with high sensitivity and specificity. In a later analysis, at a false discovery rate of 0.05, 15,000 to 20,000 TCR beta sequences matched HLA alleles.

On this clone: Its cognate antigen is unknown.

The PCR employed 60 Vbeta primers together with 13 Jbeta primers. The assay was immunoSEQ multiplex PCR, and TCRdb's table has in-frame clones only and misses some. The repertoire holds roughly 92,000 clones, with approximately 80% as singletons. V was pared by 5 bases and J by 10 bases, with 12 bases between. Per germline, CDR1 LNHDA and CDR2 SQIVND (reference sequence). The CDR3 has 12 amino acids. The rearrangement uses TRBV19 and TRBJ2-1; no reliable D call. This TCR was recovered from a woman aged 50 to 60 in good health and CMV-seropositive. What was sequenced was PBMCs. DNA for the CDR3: TGTGCCAGTAGTTTCAGGTTGGAAGAGCAGTTCTTC. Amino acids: CASSFRLEEQFF.